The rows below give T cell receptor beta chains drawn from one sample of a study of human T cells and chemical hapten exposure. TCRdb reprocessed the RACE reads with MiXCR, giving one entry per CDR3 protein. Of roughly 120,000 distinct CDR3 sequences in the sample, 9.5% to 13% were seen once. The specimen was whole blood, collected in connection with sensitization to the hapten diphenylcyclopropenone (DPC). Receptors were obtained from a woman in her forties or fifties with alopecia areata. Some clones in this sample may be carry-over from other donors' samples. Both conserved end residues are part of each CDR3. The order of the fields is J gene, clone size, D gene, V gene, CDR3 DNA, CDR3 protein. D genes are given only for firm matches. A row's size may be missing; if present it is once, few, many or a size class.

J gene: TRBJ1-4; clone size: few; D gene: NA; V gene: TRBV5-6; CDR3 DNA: TGTGCCAGCAGCTTCTACCGGGACATAGGGCATGCAACTAATGAAAAACTGTTTTTT; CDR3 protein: CASSFYRDIGHATNEKLFF
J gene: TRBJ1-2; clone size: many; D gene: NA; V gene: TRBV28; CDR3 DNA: TGTGCCAGCAGCTTAGCCCCATCCACAGGGATCTATGGCTACACCTTC; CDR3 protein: CASSLAPSTGIYGYTF
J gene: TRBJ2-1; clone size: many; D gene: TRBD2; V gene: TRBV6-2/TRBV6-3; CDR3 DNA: TGTGCCAGCAGCACCACTAGCGGGGGGAATCTTAATGAGCAGTTCTTC; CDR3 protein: CASSTTSGGNLNEQFF
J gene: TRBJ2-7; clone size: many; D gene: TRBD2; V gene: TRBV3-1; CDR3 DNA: TGTGCCAGCAGCCCCGGACTAGCGGGGGTACTAATCGGCGAGCAGTACTTC; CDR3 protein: CASSPGLAGVLIGEQYF
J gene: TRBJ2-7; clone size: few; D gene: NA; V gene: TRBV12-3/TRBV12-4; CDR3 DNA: TGTGCCAGCAGTCCATGGGACCCGAGAGAGCAGTACTTC; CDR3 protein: CASSPWDPREQYF
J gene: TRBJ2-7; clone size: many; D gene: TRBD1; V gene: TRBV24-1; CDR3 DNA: TGTGCCACCGGAACAGGGGAAAGGGAAGCCTACGAGCAGTACTTC; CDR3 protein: CATGTGEREAYEQYF
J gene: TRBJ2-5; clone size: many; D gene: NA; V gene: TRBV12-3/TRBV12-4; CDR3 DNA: TGTGCCAGCAGTTTATATACATACCCTAATGAGGAGACCCAGTACTTC; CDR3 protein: CASSLYTYPNEETQYF
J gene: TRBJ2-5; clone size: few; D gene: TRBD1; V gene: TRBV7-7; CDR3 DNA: TGTGCTAGCAGACAAGGACAGGAAAAGACCCAGTACTTC; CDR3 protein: CASRQGQEKTQYF
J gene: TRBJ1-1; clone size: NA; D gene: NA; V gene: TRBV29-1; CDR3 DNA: TGCAGCGTTGGGGCAGCGATGAACACTGAAGCTTTCTTT; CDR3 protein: CSVGAAMNTEAFF
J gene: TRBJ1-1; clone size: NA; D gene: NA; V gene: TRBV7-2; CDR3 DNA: TGTGCCAGCAGCGTAGCAGGGCGGGCGTGGGAAGCTTTCTTT; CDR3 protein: CASSVAGRAWEAFF